The 20 T cell receptor beta chains below come from one sample, sequenced in a study of T cells after yellow fever vaccination. MiXCR was run by TCRdb on the 5' RACE reads, yielding one entry per CDR3 protein. The table records around 300,000 distinct CDR3 sequences, roughly 13% of them present only once. This specimen was CD4+ T cells sorted from PBMCs, taken 45 days after the yellow fever booster vaccination. These receptors were taken from a man aged 25-45 years who received the YFV17D yellow fever vaccine.

The J gene is TRBJ2-1, the V gene TRBV2, with TRBD1 identical over 7 bases. The CDR3 consists of 14 residues. CDR1 and CDR2 (germline): SNHLY, FYNNEI. V lost 8 bases to trimming and J lost 6 bases; unmatched junction nucleotides: 10. CDR3 nucleotide sequence: TGTGCCAGCCGTGGGGGACAGAGTGTCAATGAGCAGTTCTTC. Protein: CASRGGQSVNEQFF.

The table lists this clonotype with a few counts. The chain carries TRBV9 and TRBJ1-4; D not certain. This CDR3 spans 12 amino acids. The germline V and J ends were trimmed by 4 bases and 11 bases, with 12 bases remaining between them. Per germline, CDR1 SGDLS and CDR2 YYNGEE. Here the CDR3 reads CASSNLPGKLFF. CDR3 sequence (DNA): TGTGCCAGCAGCAACCTTCCGGGGAAACTGTTTTTT.

In its sample, this clonotype was seen a few times. This chain connects TRBV7-6 to TRBJ2-3; TRBD2 matches 11 bases. From germline, CDR1 is SGHVS and CDR2 FNYEAQ. The junction had 7 bases not matched to a gene; V was cut back by 5 bases and J by 6 bases. The CDR3 runs to 15 residues. The CDR3 is CASSRRSGRADTQYF. CDR3 coding DNA: TGTGCCAGCAGCCGCCGTAGCGGGAGGGCCGATACGCAGTATTTT.

The J gene is TRBJ2-2, the V gene TRBV18; TRBD2 is a possible D gene (5 bases). The CDR3 consists of 13 residues. V was clipped by 7 bases and J by 2 bases, with 8 bases between them. Per germline, CDR1 KGHSH and CDR2 LQKENI. CDR3 sequence reads: CASFTSNTGELFF. CDR3 coding DNA: TGTGCCAGCTTTACTAGTAACACCGGGGAGCTGTTTTTT.

The V gene is TRBV20-1, the J gene TRBJ2-1; no firm D call. Germline loops: CDR1 DFQATT, CDR2 SNEGSKA (reference sequence). The CDR3 length is 15 residues. V dropped 5 bases and J dropped 6 bases, with 20 bases sitting between them. The CDR3 sequence: CSAGKATTATNEQFF. As DNA, the CDR3 is TGCAGTGCTGGAAAAGCTACAACGGCAACCAATGAGCAGTTCTTC.

This clonotype has only a few counts. The chain links TRBV20-1 to TRBJ2-2, with no clear D. The CDR3 length is 15 residues. V was shortened by 3 bases and J by 6 bases, with 17 bases between the two germline ends. Looked up from germline, CDR1 is DFQATT and CDR2 is SNEGSKA (reference sequence). The CDR3 region is CSARASNRAPGELFF. As DNA, the CDR3 is TGCAGTGCTAGGGCTTCCAATAGGGCCCCCGGGGAGCTGTTTTTT.

V and J are TRBV7-9 and TRBJ2-1, with D tentatively TRBD2 (6 bases). Germline V lookup: CDR1 SEHNR, CDR2 FQNEAQ (reference sequence). The CDR3 is 15 amino acids. The V gene lost 3 bases and the J gene lost 5 bases, with 14 bases spanning the gap. The CDR3 loop is CASSFLGEDHNEQFF. CDR3 DNA: TGTGCCAGCAGCTTCTTGGGGGAGGACCACAATGAGCAGTTCTTC.

This chain uses TRBV20-1 with TRBJ2-5, with a tentative D call TRBD1 (5 bases). CDR3 length: 15 residues. V lost 0 bases, J lost 3 bases, and 14 bases lay in between. The V gene's germline CDR1 is DFQATT and CDR2 SNEGSKA (reference sequence). The CDR3 sequence is CSARDAGRYEETQYF. CDR3 DNA sequence: TGCAGTGCTAGAGATGCAGGGCGGTACGAAGAGACCCAGTACTTC.

The chain links TRBV6-2 or TRBV6-3 to TRBJ2-7; D is possibly TRBD2 (5 bases). Germline CDR1 reads MNHEY; CDR2 reads SVGEGT. The CDR3 contains 14 residues. V lost 6 bases and J lost 6, with 18 bases in between. As DNA, the CDR3 is TGTGCCAGCAGCCGGCGGGCCCCCTACGGCGAGCAGTACTTC. This sequence encodes CASSRRAPYGEQYF.

This rearrangement joins TRBV11-2 to TRBJ2-1; TRBD2 matches 9 bases. The CDR3 runs 15 residues. In germline, CDR1 is SGHAT, CDR2 FQNNGV. J lost 7 bases, V lost 7 bases, and 11 bases had no gene match. CDR3 in DNA: TGTGCCAGCATAGGGGGCGGGAGGGCGAGAAATGAGCAGTTCTTC. Translation: CASIGGGRARNEQFF.

Written as DNA, the CDR3 is TGTGCCACCAGTGATCGTAGCGGGAATGCCCCAGATACGCAGTATTTT. It translates to CATSDRSGNAPDTQYF. V and J are TRBV24-1 and TRBJ2-3; 8 bases align to TRBD2. The germline V gene encodes CDR1 KGHDR and CDR2 SFDVKD. J was trimmed by 4 bases and V by 3 bases; bases with no gene match: 8. This CDR3 contains 16 residues.

V usage is TRBV4-3 and J usage is TRBJ1-5; tentative D call: TRBD1 (6 bases). CDR3 length: 15 amino acids. CDR1 LGHNA and CDR2 YSLEER come from the germline V gene. The V gene lost 0 bases and the J gene lost 1 base, with 7 bases spanning the gap. The DNA of the CDR3 is TGCGCCAGCAGCCAAGACAGGGGAAGCAATCAGCCCCAGCATTTT. As protein: CASSQDRGSNQPQHF.

The genes are TRBV15 and TRBJ1-2, with 8 positions matching TRBD1. The germline CDR1 and CDR2 sequences are LNHNV and YYDKDF (reference sequence). Germline trimming cut 3 bases from V and 6 bases from J; bases unmatched to any gene: 6. This CDR3 comprises 14 residues. As DNA, the CDR3 is TGTGCCACCAGCAGGCAACAGGGGGGCCATGGCTACACCTTC. Translated: CATSRQQGGHGYTF.

This clonotype appeared a few times. The rearrangement links TRBV6-4 to TRBJ2-2, with 7 nucleotides matching TRBD1. The junction had 13 bases not matched to a gene; V was cut back by 4 bases and J by 2 bases. The CDR3 is 18 amino acids. Germline V gene sequence: CDR1 MRHNA, CDR2 SNTAGT. CDR3: CASSVFGRQGLNTGELFF. CDR3 in DNA: TGTGCCAGCAGTGTTTTTGGCCGACAGGGTCTTAACACCGGGGAGCTGTTTTTT.

This clonotype was seen a few times. The V and J genes are TRBV6-2 or TRBV6-3 and TRBJ2-1; D gene unclear. CDR3 length: 13 residues. Trimming took 11 bases from V and 2 from J, leaving 13 bases between them. Germline values: CDR1 MNHEY, CDR2 SVGEGT. Written as DNA, the CDR3 is TGTGCCGGCGCGGTAGGAGCCTACAATGAGCAGTTCTTC. Its translation: CAGAVGAYNEQFF.

This clonotype has a count of ten or more. The gene calls are TRBV20-1 and TRBJ2-1; D is perhaps TRBD2 (5 bases). Trimming pared 3 bases from V and 7 bases from J, leaving 13 bases between. The CDR3 totals 13 residues. Germline CDR1 is DFQATT and CDR2 is SNEGSKA (reference sequence). The CDR3 region has the DNA TGCAGTGCTAGTGTATGGGAGACGAATGAGCAGTTCTTC. It yields the protein CSASVWETNEQFF.

This rearrangement joins TRBV2 to TRBJ2-1, with D tentatively TRBD1 (6 bases). The CDR3 length is 14 residues. CDR1 is SNHLY, CDR2 FYNNEI, per germline. Trimming shortened V by 6 bases and J by 7 bases, and 16 bases separated the two germline ends. DNA of the CDR3: TGTGCCAGCAGCCTACAGGGTATGGGAAATGAGCAGTTCTTC. Translating gives CASSLQGMGNEQFF.

The V gene is TRBV20-1, the J gene TRBJ2-2; TRBD1 might be the D (6 bases). In germline, CDR1 is DFQATT, CDR2 SNEGSKA (reference sequence). Trimming removed 2 bases at V and 7 bases at J, with 14 bases between. The CDR3 runs 14 residues. CDR3 amino acids: CSARFPGQLGELFF. Here the CDR3 DNA reads TGCAGTGCTAGATTCCCGGGACAACTCGGGGAGCTGTTTTTT.

V usage is TRBV23-1 and J usage is TRBJ1-1, with unresolved D. TRBV23-1 falls under the ORF class, with uncertain function. The length of the CDR3 is 15 residues. Trimming removed 11 bases at V and 4 bases at J, with 23 bases between. The CDR3 nucleotides are TGCGCCCCAAACACGGAAGGGCCTCGGGGCACTGAAGCTTTCTTT. This gives the protein CAPNTEGPRGTEAFF.

There are a few counts of this clonotype. The chain uses TRBV3-1 and TRBJ1-5, with D maybe TRBD1 (6 bases). The CDR3 totals 16 residues. Germline V gene data show CDR1 as LGHDT and CDR2 as YNNKEL (reference sequence). Trimming removed 2 bases at V and 8 bases at J, with 19 bases between. The CDR3 spells CASSQTGTLGVEPQHF. For the CDR3, the DNA is TGTGCCAGCAGCCAAACCGGGACATTGGGTGTGGAGCCCCAGCATTTT.